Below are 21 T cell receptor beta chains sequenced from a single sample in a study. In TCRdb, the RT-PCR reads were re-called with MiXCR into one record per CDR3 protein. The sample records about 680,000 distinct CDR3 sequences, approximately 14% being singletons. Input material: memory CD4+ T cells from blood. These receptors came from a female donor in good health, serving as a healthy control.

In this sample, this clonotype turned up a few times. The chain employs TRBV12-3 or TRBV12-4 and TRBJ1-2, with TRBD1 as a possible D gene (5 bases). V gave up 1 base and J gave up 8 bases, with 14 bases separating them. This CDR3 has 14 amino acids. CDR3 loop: CASSLDEDIGGYTF. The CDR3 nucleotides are TGTGCCAGCAGTTTAGACGAGGACATCGGGGGCTACACCTTC.

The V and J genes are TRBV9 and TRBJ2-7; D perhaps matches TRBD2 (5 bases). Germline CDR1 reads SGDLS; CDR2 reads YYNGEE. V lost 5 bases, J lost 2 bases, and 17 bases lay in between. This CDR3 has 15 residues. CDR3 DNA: TGTGCCAGCAGTGAAAGCGGAGGCCCTACCTACGAGCAGTACTTC. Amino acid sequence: CASSESGGPTYEQYF. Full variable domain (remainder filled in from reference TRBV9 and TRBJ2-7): DSGVTQTPKHLITATGQRVTLRCSPRSGDLSVYWYQQSLDQGLQFLIQYYNGEERAKGNILERFSAQQFPDLHSELNLSSLELGDSALYFCASSESGGPTYEQYFGPGTRLTVT.

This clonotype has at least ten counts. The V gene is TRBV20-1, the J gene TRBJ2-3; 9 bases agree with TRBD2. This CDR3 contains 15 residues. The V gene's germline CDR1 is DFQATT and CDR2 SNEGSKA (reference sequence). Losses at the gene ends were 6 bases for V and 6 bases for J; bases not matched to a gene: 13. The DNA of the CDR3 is TGCAGTGCGCCCCGGTTAGCGGGAGTTTCGGATACGCAGTATTTT. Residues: CSAPRLAGVSDTQYF.

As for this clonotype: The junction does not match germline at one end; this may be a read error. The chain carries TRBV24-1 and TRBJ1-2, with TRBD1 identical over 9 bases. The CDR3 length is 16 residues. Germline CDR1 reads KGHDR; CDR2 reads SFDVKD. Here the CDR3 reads CATSDSDRTGAYGFTF. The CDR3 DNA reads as TGTGCCACCAGTGATTCGGATAGGACAGGGGCCTATGGCTTCACCTTC.

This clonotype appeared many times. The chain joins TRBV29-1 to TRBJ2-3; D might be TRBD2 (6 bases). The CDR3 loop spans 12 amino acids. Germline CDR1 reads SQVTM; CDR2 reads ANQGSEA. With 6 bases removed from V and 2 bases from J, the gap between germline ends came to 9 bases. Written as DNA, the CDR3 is TGCAGCGTGGGACTGGACACAGATACGCAGTATTTT. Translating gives CSVGLDTDTQYF.

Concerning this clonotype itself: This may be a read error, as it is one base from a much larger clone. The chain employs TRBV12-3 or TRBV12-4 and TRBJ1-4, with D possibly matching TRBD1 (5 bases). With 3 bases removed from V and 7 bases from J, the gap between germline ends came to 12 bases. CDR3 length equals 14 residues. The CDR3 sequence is CASSLTEGCEKLFF. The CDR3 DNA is TGTGCCAGCAGTTTGACAGAGGGCTGTGAAAAACTGTTTTTT.

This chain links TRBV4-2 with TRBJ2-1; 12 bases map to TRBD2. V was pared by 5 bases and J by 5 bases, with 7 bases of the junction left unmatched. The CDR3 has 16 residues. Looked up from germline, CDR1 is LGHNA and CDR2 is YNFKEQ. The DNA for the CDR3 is TGTGCCAGCAGCTACGCTAGGACTAGCGGGAACAATGAGCAGTTCTTC. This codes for CASSYARTSGNNEQFF.

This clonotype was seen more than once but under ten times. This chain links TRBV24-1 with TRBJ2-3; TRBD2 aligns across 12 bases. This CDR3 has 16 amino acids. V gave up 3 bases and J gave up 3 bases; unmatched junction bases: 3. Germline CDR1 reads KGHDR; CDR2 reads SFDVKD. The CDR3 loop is CATSDTSGGTTDTQYF. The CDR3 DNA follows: TGTGCCACCAGTGATACTAGCGGGGGGACTACAGATACGCAGTATTTT.

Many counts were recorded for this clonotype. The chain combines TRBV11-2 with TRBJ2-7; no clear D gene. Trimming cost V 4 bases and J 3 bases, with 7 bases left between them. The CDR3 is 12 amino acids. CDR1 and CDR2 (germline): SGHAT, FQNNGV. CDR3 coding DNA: TGTGCCAGCAGCTCGTCCAACTACGAGCAGTACTTC. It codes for CASSSSNYEQYF.

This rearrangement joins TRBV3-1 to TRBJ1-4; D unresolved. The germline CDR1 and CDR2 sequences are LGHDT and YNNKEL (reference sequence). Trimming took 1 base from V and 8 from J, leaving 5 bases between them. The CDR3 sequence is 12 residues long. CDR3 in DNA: TGTGCCAGCAGCCAAGGGATAGAAAAACTGTTTTTT. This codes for CASSQGIEKLFF.

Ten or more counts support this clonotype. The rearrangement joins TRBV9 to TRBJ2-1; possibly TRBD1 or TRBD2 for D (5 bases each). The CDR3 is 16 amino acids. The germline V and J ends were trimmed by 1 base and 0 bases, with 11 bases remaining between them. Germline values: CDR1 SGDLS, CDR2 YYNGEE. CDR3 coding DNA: TGTGCCAGCAGCGTACCAGGGACGGTCTCCTACAATGAGCAGTTCTTC. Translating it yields CASSVPGTVSYNEQFF. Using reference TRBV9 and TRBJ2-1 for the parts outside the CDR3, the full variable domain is DSGVTQTPKHLITATGQRVTLRCSPRSGDLSVYWYQQSLDQGLQFLIQYYNGEERAKGNILERFSAQQFPDLHSELNLSSLELGDSALYFCASSVPGTVSYNEQFFGPGTRLTVL.

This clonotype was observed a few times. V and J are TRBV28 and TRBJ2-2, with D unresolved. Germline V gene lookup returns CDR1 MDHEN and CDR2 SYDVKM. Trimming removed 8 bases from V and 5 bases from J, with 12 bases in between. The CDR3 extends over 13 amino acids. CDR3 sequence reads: CASAVGWTGELFF. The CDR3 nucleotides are TGTGCCAGCGCCGTAGGTTGGACCGGGGAGCTGTTTTTT.

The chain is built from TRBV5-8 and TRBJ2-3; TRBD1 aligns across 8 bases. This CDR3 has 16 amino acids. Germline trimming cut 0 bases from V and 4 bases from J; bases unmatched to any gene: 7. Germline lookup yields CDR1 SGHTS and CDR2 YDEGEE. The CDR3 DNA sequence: TGTGCCAGCAGCTTGGGGACAGGGTTTTTGCCAGATACGCAGTATTTT. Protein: CASSLGTGFLPDTQYF.

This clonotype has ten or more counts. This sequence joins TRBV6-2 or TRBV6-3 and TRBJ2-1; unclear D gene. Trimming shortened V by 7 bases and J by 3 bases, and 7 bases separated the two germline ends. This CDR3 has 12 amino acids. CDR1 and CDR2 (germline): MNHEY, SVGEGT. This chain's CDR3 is CASTHDYNEQFF. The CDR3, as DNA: TGTGCCAGCACCCACGACTACAATGAGCAGTTCTTC.

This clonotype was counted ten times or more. The CDR3 nucleotides read TGTGCCAGCAGTTACTCGATTTTAGGGGGCGAGGGAGTGGACGAGCAGTACTTC. Protein sequence: CASSYSILGGEGVDEQYF. The chain couples TRBV6-5 to TRBJ2-7; 7 nucleotides line up with TRBD1. The CDR3 sequence is 18 residues long. V lost 0 bases and J lost 5; bases outside the gene matches: 16. CDR1 is MNHEY and CDR2 is SVGAGI in the germline V gene.

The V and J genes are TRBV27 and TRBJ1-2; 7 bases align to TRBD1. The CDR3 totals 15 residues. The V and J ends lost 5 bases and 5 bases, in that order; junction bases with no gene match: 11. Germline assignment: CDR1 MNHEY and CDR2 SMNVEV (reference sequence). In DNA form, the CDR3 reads TGTGCCAGCAGTATCAAGACAGGGTCGGTTTATGGCTACACCTTC. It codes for CASSIKTGSVYGYTF.

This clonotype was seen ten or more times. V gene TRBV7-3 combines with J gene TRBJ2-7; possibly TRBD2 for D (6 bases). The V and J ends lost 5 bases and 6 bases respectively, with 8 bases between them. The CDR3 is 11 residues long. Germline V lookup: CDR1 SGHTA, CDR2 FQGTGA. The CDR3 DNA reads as TGTGCCAGCAGCGACGGGAGCGAGCAGTACTTC. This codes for CASSDGSEQYF.

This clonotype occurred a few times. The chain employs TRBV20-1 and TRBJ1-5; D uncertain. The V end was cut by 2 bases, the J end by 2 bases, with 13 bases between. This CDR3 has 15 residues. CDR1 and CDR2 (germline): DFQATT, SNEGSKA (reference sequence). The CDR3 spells CSARPPTLRNQPQHF. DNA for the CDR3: TGCAGTGCTAGACCCCCAACATTACGCAATCAGCCCCAGCATTTT.

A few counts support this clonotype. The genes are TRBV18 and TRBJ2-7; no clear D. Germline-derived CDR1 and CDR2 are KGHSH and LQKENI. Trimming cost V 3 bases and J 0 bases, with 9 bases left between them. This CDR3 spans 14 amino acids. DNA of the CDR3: TGTGCCAGCTCACCCACCGACTTCTCCTACGAGCAGTACTTC. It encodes CASSPTDFSYEQYF.

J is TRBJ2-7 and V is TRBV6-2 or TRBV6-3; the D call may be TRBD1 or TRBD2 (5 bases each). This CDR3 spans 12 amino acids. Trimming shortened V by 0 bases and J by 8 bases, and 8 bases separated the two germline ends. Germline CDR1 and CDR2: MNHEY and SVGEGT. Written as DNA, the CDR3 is TGTGCCAGCAGTTACTCGGGGGTCCAGCAGTACTTC. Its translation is CASSYSGVQQYF.

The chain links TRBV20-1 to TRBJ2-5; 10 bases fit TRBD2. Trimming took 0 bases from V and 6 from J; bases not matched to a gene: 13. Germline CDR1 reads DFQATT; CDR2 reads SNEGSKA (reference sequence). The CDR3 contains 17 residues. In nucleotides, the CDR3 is TGCAGTGCTAGAGATAATCGGGCTAGCGGGGGACTGAAGACCCAGTACTTC. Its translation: CSARDNRASGGLKTQYF.